This T cell receptor (beta chain) was captured by sequencing in a study of blood T cell repertoires in COVID-19. The method was immunoSEQ multiplex PCR; TCRdb's version includes in-frame clones alone and lacks a portion of them. The top ten clones hold 0.55% to 0.75% of a sample with under 250,000 clones, about nine tenths of them seen once. Germline CDR1 SGHNT, CDR2 YYREEE (reference sequence). Trimming left V 5 bases short and J 3 bases short, with 9 bases between. This CDR3 comprises 14 residues. This sequence was found in a man between 40 and 49 years old with acute or convalescent COVID-19. The sample consisted of peripheral blood. The V gene is TRBV5-4, the J gene TRBJ2-6; D is unresolved. CDR3 sequence reads: CASSVVGGANVLTF. DNA for the CDR3: TGTGCCAGCAGTGTAGTCGGTGGGGCCAACGTCCTGACTTTC.